This entry is about one TCR beta chain. Antigen unknown. Time point specified: pretreatment peripheral blood. Patients suffered from locally advanced or metastatic urothelial carcinoma. The assay was immunoSEQ multiplex PCR, and TCRdb's table has in-frame clones only and misses some. The data show roughly 130,000 clones, with roughly 80% seen just once and under 3.5% held by the top ten. This record comes from a study of PD-L1 blockade in urothelial cancer. In the study overall: Patients started atezolizumab around 2014, 1,200 mg intravenously every 3 weeks. About 90% of the roughly 30 patients comprised males who had bladder-origin urothelial cancer. Study-wide results and limits: Better survival was forecast by a pretreatment blood TCR clonality below the median.

Germline-derived CDR1 and CDR2 are MDHEN and SYDVKM. This CDR3 region has 14 residues. V shed 6 bases and J shed 1 base, with 9 bases lying between them. The source is a man between 50 and 59 years old with urothelial cancer. The gene calls are TRBV28 and TRBJ2-2; maybe TRBD2 (5 bases). Source: PBMCs, taken around atezolizumab (anti-PD-L1) treatment. CDR3: CASRRLQNTGELFF. CDR3 bases: TGTGCCAGCAGAAGACTACAGAACACCGGGGAGCTGTTTTTT.